These 24 T cell receptor beta chains came from one sample sequenced in a study of blood T cell repertoires in COVID-19. The data were produced by immunoSEQ multiplex PCR, yet TCRdb's version contains in-frame clones alone and is incomplete. The sample holds more than 75,000 clones, around nine tenths seen once. The sequencing sample was made of peripheral blood. Source of these receptors: a man aged 50 or older with acute or convalescent COVID-19.

The chain recombines TRBV12-5 with TRBJ1-1; D ambiguous. Trimming left V 6 bases short and J 0 bases short, with 8 bases between. Per germline, CDR1 LGHNT and CDR2 FRNRAP. This CDR3 comprises 13 residues. The CDR3 sequence: CASGRGMNTEAFF. In DNA, the CDR3 is TGTGCTAGTGGCCGCGGCATGAACACTGAAGCTTTCTTT.

This clone showed up just once. CDR3 region: CASSARDRGPETQYF. The CDR3 DNA sequence: TGTGCCAGCAGCGCCCGGGACAGGGGGCCAGAGACCCAGTACTTC. J is TRBJ2-5 and V is TRBV7-2, with TRBD1 matching over 12 bases. V dropped 5 bases and J dropped 4; count of bases not matched to a gene: 5. CDR3 length: 15 residues. Looked up from germline, CDR1 is SGHTA and CDR2 is FQGNSA.

The CDR3 protein is CACTSGYTDTQYF. For the CDR3, the DNA is TGTGCCTGTACTAGCGGTTACACAGATACGCAGTATTTT. The chain recombines TRBV19 with TRBJ2-3, with TRBD2 identical over 8 bases. Losses at the gene ends were 11 bases for V and 2 bases for J; bases not matched to a gene: 6. Germline CDR1 and CDR2: LNHDA and SQIVND (reference sequence). This CDR3 region has 13 residues.

This sequence joins TRBV7-2 and TRBJ1-4; D call uncertain. Germline V gives CDR1 SGHTA, CDR2 FQGNSA. V lost 5 bases and J 0 bases, leaving 10 bases between the germline ends. The CDR3 sequence is 15 residues long. DNA for the CDR3: TGTGCCAGCAGCCCCTACAGAGCAACTAATGAAAAACTGTTTTTT. Residues: CASSPYRATNEKLFF.

This chain links TRBV7-9 with TRBJ1-6, with TRBD1 matching over 7 bases. V shed 5 bases and J 6 bases; nucleotides not matched to a gene: 4. The CDR3 spans 14 residues. Germline V gene lookup returns CDR1 SEHNR and CDR2 FQNEAQ (reference sequence). The CDR3: CASSARQGNSPLHF. In DNA form, the CDR3 reads TGTGCCAGCAGCGCCCGACAGGGTAATTCACCCCTCCACTTT.

As DNA, the CDR3 is TGTGCCAGCAGCTTAGCGGATCTGCGGAAAGAGACCCAGTACTTC. Its translation: CASSLADLRKETQYF. The J gene is TRBJ2-5, the V gene TRBV7-2, with D unresolved. The CDR3 totals 15 residues. Germline CDR1 is SGHTA and CDR2 is FQGNSA. The ends were cut back, 0 bases at V and 3 bases at J, with 11 bases in the middle.

The chain links TRBV20-1 to TRBJ2-7; the match to TRBD2 covers 7 bases. J was trimmed by 4 bases and V by 6 bases; bases with no gene match: 3. Germline assignment: CDR1 DFQATT and CDR2 SNEGSKA (reference sequence). CDR3 length: 11 amino acids. CDR3 in amino acids: CSARGGYEQYF. CDR3 in DNA: TGCAGTGCCCGCGGGGGATACGAGCAGTACTTC.

The V call is TRBV27, the J call TRBJ1-5; D is unclear. This CDR3 has 13 amino acids. Trimming stripped 7 bases from V and 3 bases from J, with 10 bases between. The germline V gene encodes CDR1 MNHEY and CDR2 SMNVEV (reference sequence). CDR3 sequence (DNA): TGTGCCAGCACGGGAAACCCCAATCAGCCCCAGCATTTT. Translation: CASTGNPNQPQHF.

This rearrangement joins TRBV29-1 to TRBJ2-3, with no clear D. CDR3 size: 13 residues. Germline V gives CDR1 SQVTM, CDR2 ANQGSEA. The germline V and J ends were trimmed by 0 bases and 6 bases, with 10 bases remaining between them. The CDR3 is CSVEDKLMDTQYF. Here the CDR3 DNA reads TGCAGCGTTGAAGATAAATTAATGGATACGCAGTATTTT.

V and J are TRBV4-1 and TRBJ1-6; 7 bases are shared with TRBD1. Trimming at V came to 0 bases and at J to 7 bases, leaving 9 bases not matched to a gene. The germline gives CDR1 MGHRA, CDR2 YSYEKL. The CDR3 length is 17 residues. The CDR3 reads CASSQDGSPTGNSPLHF. The CDR3 DNA reads as TGCGCCAGCAGCCAAGATGGAAGCCCGACAGGGAATTCACCCCTCCACTTT.

V usage is TRBV2 and J usage is TRBJ1-6; D is unresolved. Germline CDR1 is SNHLY and CDR2 is FYNNEI. With 7 bases removed from V and 0 bases from J, the gap between germline ends came to 10 bases. The length of the CDR3 is 15 residues. CDR3 DNA: TGTGCCAGCACCGAACGGAGCTCCTATAATTCACCCCTCCACTTT. This codes for CASTERSSYNSPLHF.

The gene calls are TRBV28 and TRBJ2-1; unclear D gene. V lost 5 bases and J lost 6, with 11 bases in between. CDR1 and CDR2 from the germline V gene are MDHEN and SYDVKM. CDR3 length: 13 amino acids. The DNA of the CDR3 is TGTGCCAGCAGTCCTCCTCCCTCCAATGAGCAGTTCTTC. Residues: CASSPPPSNEQFF.

This rearrangement joins TRBV6-4 to TRBJ1-5; D possibly corresponds to TRBD1 (6 bases). Germline V lookup: CDR1 MRHNA, CDR2 SNTAGT. V was cut by 8 bases and J by 6 bases, with 29 bases left in between. The CDR3 contains 18 residues. The CDR3 nucleotides are TGTGCCAGCTTCACCCGTGAGGCAACAGGGAAGGGTGGTCAGCCCCAGCATTTT. This gives the protein CASFTREATGKGGQPQHF.

The chain employs TRBV7-2 and TRBJ2-1, with D possibly matching TRBD1 (5 bases). Deletions cut 5 bases from V and 4 bases from J, with 12 bases between. Germline CDR1 is SGHTA and CDR2 is FQGNSA. The CDR3 covers 14 residues. The CDR3, as DNA: TGTGCCAGCAGCAGCCTGACAGTTTACAATGAGCAGTTCTTC. The encoded protein is CASSSLTVYNEQFF. Full variable domain (rest looked up from reference TRBV7-2 and TRBJ2-1): GAGVSQSPSNKVTEKGKDVELRCDPISGHTALYWYRQSLGQGLEFLIYFQGNSAPDKSGLPSDRFSAERTGGSVSTLTIQRTQQEDSAVYLCASSSLTVYNEQFFGPGTRLTVL.

The chain combines TRBV5-5 with TRBJ2-7, with TRBD1 matching 8 bases. Trimming took 1 base from V and 5 from J; bases not matched to a gene: 8. In germline, CDR1 is SGHKS, CDR2 YYEKEE (reference sequence). The CDR3 spans 15 residues. The DNA of the CDR3 is TGTGCCAGCAGCTTGACCCGACAGGGGATAAACGAGCAGTACGTC. Translating it yields CASSLTRQGINEQYV.

The chain joins TRBV28 to TRBJ1-3; D is ambiguous. V dropped 6 bases and J dropped 0 bases, with 9 bases sitting between them. This CDR3 contains 14 residues. CDR1 is MDHEN, CDR2 SYDVKM, per germline. As DNA, the CDR3 is TGTGCCAGCAGAGAGATTAGCTCTGGAAACACCATATATTTT. Translating gives CASREISSGNTIYF.

CDR3 bases: TGTGCCAGCAGTTTGCGGGTTGGGACCGGGGAGCTGTTTTTT. It codes for CASSLRVGTGELFF. The chain recombines TRBV28 with TRBJ2-2; D is perhaps TRBD2 (5 bases). Germline lookup yields CDR1 MDHEN and CDR2 SYDVKM. This CDR3 has 14 residues. The V gene lost 3 bases and the J gene lost 5 bases, with 10 bases spanning the gap. Filled out from reference TRBV28 and TRBJ2-2, the complete variable domain reads DVKVTQSSRYLVKRTGEKVFLECVQDMDHENMFWYRQDPGLGLRLIYFSYDVKMKEKGDIPEGYSVSREKKERFSLILESASTNQTSMYLCASSLRVGTGELFFGEGSRLTVL.

The rearrangement links TRBV9 to TRBJ2-3; 7 positions match TRBD2. Per germline, CDR1 SGDLS and CDR2 YYNGEE. The CDR3 sequence is 16 residues long. The trim removed 1 base at V and 2 bases at J, leaving 7 bases unmatched. The CDR3 reads CASSVRRAGLTDTQYF. CDR3 sequence (DNA): TGTGCCAGCAGCGTACGCAGAGCGGGGCTCACAGATACGCAGTATTTT. Based on the CDR3 plus reference TRBV9 and TRBJ2-3, the full variable domain is DSGVTQTPKHLITATGQRVTLRCSPRSGDLSVYWYQQSLDQGLQFLIQYYNGEERAKGNILERFSAQQFPDLHSELNLSSLELGDSALYFCASSVRRAGLTDTQYFGPGTRLTVL.

The V and J genes are TRBV9 and TRBJ2-2, with 8 bases fitting TRBD1. This CDR3 region has 15 residues. Germline loops: CDR1 SGDLS, CDR2 YYNGEE. V shed 4 bases, J shed 6 bases, and the junction held 8 bases outside the gene matches. CDR3 in DNA: TGTGCCAGCAGCATCGCAGGGGGCGCAGCCGGGGAGCTGTTTTTT. As protein: CASSIAGGAAGELFF.

The chain joins TRBV28 to TRBJ1-5; D possibly corresponds to TRBD1 (6 bases). The germline V gene encodes CDR1 MDHEN and CDR2 SYDVKM. This CDR3 region has 14 residues. V was trimmed by 4 bases and J by 9 bases, leaving 16 bases between them. The CDR3 nucleotides read TGTGCCAGCAGTTCCCCGACAGGCCCTGGGCCCCAGCATTTT. Translation gives CASSSPTGPGPQHF.

The chain links TRBV4-1 to TRBJ1-1; tentative D call: TRBD1 (6 bases). The CDR3 loop spans 15 amino acids. V gave up 0 bases and J gave up 1 base, with 9 bases separating them. Germline values: CDR1 MGHRA, CDR2 YSYEKL. CDR3 residues: CASSQDWGQNTEAFF. The CDR3 DNA reads TGCGCCAGCAGCCAAGATTGGGGGCAGAACACTGAAGCTTTCTTT.

This sequence joins TRBV2 and TRBJ2-5; 9 positions match TRBD1. In germline, CDR1 is SNHLY, CDR2 FYNNEI. J was trimmed by 5 bases and V by 7 bases; bases with no gene match: 8. This CDR3 contains 14 residues. The DNA for the CDR3 is TGTGCCAGCAAAACCGACAGGGGGATGGAGACCCAGTACTTC. It yields the protein CASKTDRGMETQYF.

CDR3 coding DNA: TGTGCCAGCAGATCAGGGGGTTCCTACAATGAGCAGTTCTTC. It translates to CASRSGGSYNEQFF. V and J are TRBV2 and TRBJ2-1; 7 nucleotides align to TRBD1. The CDR3 has 14 amino acids. After removal of 6 bases from V and 1 base from J, the junction contained 3 bases not matched to a gene. Germline V lookup: CDR1 SNHLY, CDR2 FYNNEI.

There are a few counts of this clone. The chain has TRBV7-2 and TRBJ1-1; 9 bases agree with TRBD1. The V segment lost 3 bases and the J segment 4 bases; nucleotides outside the gene matches: 6. Germline-derived CDR1 and CDR2 are SGHTA and FQGNSA. The length of the CDR3 is 15 residues. The CDR3 nucleotides are TGTGCCAGCAGCTTGCAGGGACAGGGAAGCACTGAAGCTTTCTTT. Protein product: CASSLQGQGSTEAFF.